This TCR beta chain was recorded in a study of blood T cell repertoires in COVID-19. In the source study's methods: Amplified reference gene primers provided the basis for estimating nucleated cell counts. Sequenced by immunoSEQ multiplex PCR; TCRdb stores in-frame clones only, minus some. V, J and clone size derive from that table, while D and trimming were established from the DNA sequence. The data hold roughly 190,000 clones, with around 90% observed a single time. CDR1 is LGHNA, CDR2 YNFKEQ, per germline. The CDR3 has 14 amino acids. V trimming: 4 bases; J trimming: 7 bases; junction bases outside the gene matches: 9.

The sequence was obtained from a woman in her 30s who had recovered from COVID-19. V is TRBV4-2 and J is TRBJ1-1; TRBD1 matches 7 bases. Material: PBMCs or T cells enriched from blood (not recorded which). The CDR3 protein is CASSRDNRDSEAFF. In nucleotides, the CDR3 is TGTGCCAGCAGCCGGGACAACCGGGACAGTGAAGCTTTCTTT.